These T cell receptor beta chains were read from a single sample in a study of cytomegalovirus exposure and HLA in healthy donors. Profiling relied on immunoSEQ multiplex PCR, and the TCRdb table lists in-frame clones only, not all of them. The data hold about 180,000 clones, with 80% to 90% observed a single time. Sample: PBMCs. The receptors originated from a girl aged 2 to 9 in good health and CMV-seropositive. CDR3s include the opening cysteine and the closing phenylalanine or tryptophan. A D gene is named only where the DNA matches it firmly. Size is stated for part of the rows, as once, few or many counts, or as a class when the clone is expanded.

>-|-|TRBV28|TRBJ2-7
CASSLTGTTYEQYF
TGTGCCAGCAGTTTGACGGGGACAACCTACGAGCAGTACTTC
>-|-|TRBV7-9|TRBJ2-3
CASSFRGGRTSDTQYF
TGTGCCAGCAGCTTCAGGGGCGGACGAACTTCAGATACGCAGTATTTT
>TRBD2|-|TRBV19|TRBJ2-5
CASSIVGTTQETQYF
TGTGCCAGTAGTATTGTAGGGACTACCCAAGAGACCCAGTACTTC
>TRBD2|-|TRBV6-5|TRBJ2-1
CASSKTSGPGDEQFF
TGTGCCAGCAGTAAGACTAGCGGGCCAGGTGATGAGCAGTTCTTC
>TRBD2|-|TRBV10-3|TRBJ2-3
CAISELSGTSVADTQYF
TGTGCCATCAGTGAGTTATCCGGGACTAGCGTTGCAGATACGCAGTATTTT
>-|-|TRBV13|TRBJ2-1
CASSLPRGLSYNEQFF
TGTGCCAGCAGCTTACCCCGGGGGTTGTCCTACAATGAGCAGTTCTTC
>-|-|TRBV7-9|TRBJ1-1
CASSSHVNTEAFF
TGTGCCAGCAGCTCACACGTGAACACTGAAGCTTTCTTT
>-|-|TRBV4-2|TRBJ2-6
CASSQGSGSGANVLTF
TGTGCCAGCAGCCAAGGGTCAGGCTCTGGGGCCAACGTCCTGACTTTC
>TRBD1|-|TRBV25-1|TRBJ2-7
CASGTALNWEQYF
TGTGCCAGCGGGACAGCCCTTAATTGGGAGCAGTACTTC
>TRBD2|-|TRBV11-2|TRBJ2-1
CASSLQGRTRVFF
TGTGCCAGCAGCTTACAGGGTCGGACTAGAGTATTCTTC
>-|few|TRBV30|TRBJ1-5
CAWSQEYNQPQHF
TGTGCCTGGAGTCAGGAATACAATCAGCCCCAGCATTTT
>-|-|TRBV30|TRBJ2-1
CAWSGPERSLYNEQFF
TGTGCCTGGAGTGGCCCAGAAAGATCGCTTTACAATGAGCAGTTCTTC
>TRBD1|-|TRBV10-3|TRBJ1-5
CAISAGTGASEGPQHF
TGTGCCATCAGTGCAGGGACAGGGGCCTCAGAGGGTCCCCAGCATTTT
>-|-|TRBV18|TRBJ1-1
CASSGGTHGAFF
TGTGCCAGCTCGGGGGGGACTCACGGTGCTTTCTTT
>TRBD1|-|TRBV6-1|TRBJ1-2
CASSGQGFDGYTF
TGTGCCAGCAGTGGACAGGGGTTTGATGGCTACACCTTC
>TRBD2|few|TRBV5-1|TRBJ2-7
CASSLAQRGFVYEQYF
TGCGCCAGCAGCTTGGCCCAGCGGGGGTTTGTCTACGAGCAGTACTTC
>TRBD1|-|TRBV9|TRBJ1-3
CASSYTTGAGNTIYF
TGTGCCAGCAGCTATACGACAGGGGCTGGAAACACCATATATTTT
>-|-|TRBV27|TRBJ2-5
CASSRRGVQETQYF
TGTGCCAGCAGTCGTCGAGGTGTACAAGAGACCCAGTACTTC
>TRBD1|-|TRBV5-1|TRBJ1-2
CASSGGDRADGYTF
TGCGCCAGCAGCGGTGGGGACAGGGCAGATGGCTACACCTTC
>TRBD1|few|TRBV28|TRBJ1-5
CASSPIKGALVYQPQHF
TGTGCCAGCAGTCCCATAAAGGGGGCCCTCGTTTATCAGCCCCAGCATTTT
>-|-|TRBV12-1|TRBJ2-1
CASGTSGPSSYNEQFF
TGTGCCAGCGGGACTAGCGGACCAAGCTCCTACAATGAGCAGTTCTTC
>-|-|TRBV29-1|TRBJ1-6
CSDPAPEIPSSYNSPLHF
TGCAGCGATCCGGCCCCCGAGATTCCTAGCTCCTATAATTCACCCCTCCACTTT
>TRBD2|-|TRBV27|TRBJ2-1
CASSPASGSYNEQFF
TGTGCCAGCAGTCCCGCTAGCGGGAGCTACAATGAGCAGTTCTTC
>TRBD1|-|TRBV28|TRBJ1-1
CASSPTGQGVDLSAEAFF
TGTGCCAGCAGTCCTACGGGACAGGGGGTGGATTTGAGCGCTGAAGCTTTCTTT
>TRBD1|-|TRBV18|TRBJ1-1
CASSPLGQGDLEAFF
TGTGCCAGCTCACCTCTCGGACAGGGCGACCTCGAAGCTTTCTTT
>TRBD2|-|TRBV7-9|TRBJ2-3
CASSLSFGGSETDTQYF
TGTGCCAGCAGCTTGTCGTTTGGCGGGAGCGAGACAGATACGCAGTATTTT
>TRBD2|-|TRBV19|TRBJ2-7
CASSIGLAGGSYEQYF
TGTGCCAGTAGTATCGGTCTAGCGGGAGGCTCCTACGAGCAGTACTTC
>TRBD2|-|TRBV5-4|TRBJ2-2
CASSLVSGSLTGELFF
TGTGCCAGCAGCCTAGTTAGCGGGAGTCTCACCGGGGAGCTGTTTTTT
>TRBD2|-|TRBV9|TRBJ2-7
CASSPHSSGRESYEQYF
TGTGCCAGCAGCCCACATTCTAGCGGGAGGGAGTCCTACGAGCAGTACTTC
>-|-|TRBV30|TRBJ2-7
CAWTRGRRSSYEQYF
TGTGCCTGGACCAGGGGGAGGCGGAGCTCCTACGAGCAGTACTTC
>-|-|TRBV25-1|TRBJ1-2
CASSPGQIVNYGYTF
TGTGCCAGCAGTCCCGGACAGATAGTTAACTATGGCTACACCTTC
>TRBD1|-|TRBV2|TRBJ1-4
CASSEDRGPDEKLFF
TGTGCCAGCAGTGAAGACAGGGGGCCCGATGAAAAACTGTTTTTT
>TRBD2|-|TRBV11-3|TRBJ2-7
CASSGIGTSPYEQYF
TGTGCCAGCAGTGGGATCGGGACTAGCCCCTACGAGCAGTACTTC
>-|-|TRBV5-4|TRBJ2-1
CASSPDSLLPNEQFF
TGTGCCAGCAGCCCGGACAGTCTGCTTCCAAATGAGCAGTTCTTC
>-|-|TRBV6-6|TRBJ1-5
CASRSETASNQPQHF
TGTGCCAGCCGGTCCGAGACAGCTAGCAATCAGCCCCAGCATTTT
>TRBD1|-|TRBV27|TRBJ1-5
CASSLTPTGGQPQHF
TGTGCCAGCAGTCTGACACCAACAGGGGGTCAGCCCCAGCATTTT
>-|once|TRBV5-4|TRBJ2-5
CANKETQYF
TGTGCCAATAAAGAGACCCAGTACTTC
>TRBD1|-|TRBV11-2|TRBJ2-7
CASSLVAGGLSIEQYF
TGTGCCAGCAGCTTAGTGGCAGGGGGTTTGTCGATCGAGCAGTACTTC
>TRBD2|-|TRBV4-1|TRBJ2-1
CASRIAGAYNEQFF
TGCGCCAGCAGAATAGCGGGAGCTTACAATGAGCAGTTCTTC
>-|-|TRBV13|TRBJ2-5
CASSQSQETQYF
TGTGCCAGCAGCCAATCCCAGGAGACCCAGTACTTC
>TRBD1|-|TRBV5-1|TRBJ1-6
CASSSTGDSPLHF
TGCGCCAGCAGCTCCACAGGGGATTCACCCCTCCACTTT
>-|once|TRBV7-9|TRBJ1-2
CASSLAQGRGYTF
TGTGCCAGCAGCTTAGCGCAGGGGCGAGGCTACACCTTC
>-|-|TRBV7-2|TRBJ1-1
CASSRLQGVNTEAFF
TGTGCCAGCAGCCGCTTACAGGGAGTGAACACTGAAGCTTTCTTT
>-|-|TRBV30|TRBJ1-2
CAWSETGTYGYTF
TGTGCCTGGAGCGAAACAGGGACCTATGGCTACACCTTC
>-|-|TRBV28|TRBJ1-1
CASRDTEAFF
TGTGCCAGCCGGGACACTGAAGCTTTCTTT
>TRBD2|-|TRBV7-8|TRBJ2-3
CASSSGGAMTDTQYF
TGTGCCAGCAGCAGCGGGGGGGCCATGACAGATACGCAGTATTTT
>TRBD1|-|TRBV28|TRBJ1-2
CASRAGTGYGYTF
TGTGCCAGCAGGGCAGGGACAGGGTATGGCTACACCTTC
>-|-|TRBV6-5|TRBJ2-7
CASSYLYEQYF
TGTGCCAGCAGTTACCTCTACGAGCAGTACTTC